This T cell receptor beta chain is drawn from a study of blood T cell repertoires in COVID-19. Background on the study: Sources were T cells, B-cell-depleted T cells, or PBMCs; the material itself was cDNA or gDNA.

Libraries were prepared by immunoSEQ multiplex PCR; TCRdb keeps only in-frame clonotypes and omits some of them. The data show roughly 400,000 clones, with more than 70% seen just once and 1.4% held by the top ten. Unmatched junction bases numbered 4, after V lost 4 bases and J lost 2 bases. CDR3 size: 15 residues. Germline CDR1 is LGHNA and CDR2 is YSLEER. This clone was seen a single time. The rearrangement uses TRBV4-3 and TRBJ2-7, with 11 positions matching TRBD1. This TCR was sampled from a woman aged 18-29 years who had been exposed to COVID-19. Sequencing was performed on PBMCs or T cells enriched from blood (not recorded which). DNA of the CDR3: TGCGCCAGCAGCCTCGGGACAGGGGGAACCTACGAGCAGTACTTC. It encodes CASSLGTGGTYEQYF.